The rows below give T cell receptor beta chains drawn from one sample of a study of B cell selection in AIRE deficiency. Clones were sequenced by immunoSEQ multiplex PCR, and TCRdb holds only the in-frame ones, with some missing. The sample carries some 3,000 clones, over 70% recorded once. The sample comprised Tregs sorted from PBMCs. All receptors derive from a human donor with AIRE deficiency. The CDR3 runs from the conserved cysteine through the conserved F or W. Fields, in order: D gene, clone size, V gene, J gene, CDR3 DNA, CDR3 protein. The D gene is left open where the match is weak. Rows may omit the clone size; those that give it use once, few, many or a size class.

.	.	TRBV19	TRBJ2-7	TGTGCCAGTAGCTTCCTGGGAGGCTGGGACGAGCAGTACTTC	CASSFLGGWDEQYF
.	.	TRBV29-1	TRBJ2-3	TGCAGCGTTAGAGGGTGGCGGCAAGATACGCAGTATTTT	CSVRGWRQDTQYF
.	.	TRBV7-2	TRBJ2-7	TGTGCCAGCAGTCTCGGACTCCTGAAAATCTACGAGCAGTACTTC	CASSLGLLKIYEQYF
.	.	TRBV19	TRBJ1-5	TGTGCCAGTAGTTCCCGGGGAGGGTATAGCAATCAGCCCCAGCATTTT	CASSSRGGYSNQPQHF
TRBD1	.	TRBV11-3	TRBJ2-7	TGTGCCAGCAGCTCGATAACAGGGGGAGGCTACGAGCAGTACTTC	CASSSITGGGYEQYF
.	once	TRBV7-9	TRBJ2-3	TGTGCCAGCTATGCCCCAGCGGATACGCAGTATTTT	CASYAPADTQYF
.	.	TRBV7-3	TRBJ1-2	TGTGCCAGCAGCTTAACCGGGGCGGAGGGCTACACCTTC	CASSLTGAEGYTF
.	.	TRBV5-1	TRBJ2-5	TGCGCCAGCAGCTTCTCCACGAACCAAGAGACCCAGTACTTC	CASSFSTNQETQYF
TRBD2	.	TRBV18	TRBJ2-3	TGTGCCAGCTCACCACGGCTAGCGGGACATAGGTCAGATACGCAGTATTTT	CASSPRLAGHRSDTQYF
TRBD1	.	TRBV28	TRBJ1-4	TGTGCCAGCAGTTTTGAGGGGGCCGCGACTAATGAAAAACTGTTTTTT	CASSFEGAATNEKLFF
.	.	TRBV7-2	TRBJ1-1	TGTGCCAGCAGCCGGGGACAGAACACTGAAGCTTTCTTT	CASSRGQNTEAFF
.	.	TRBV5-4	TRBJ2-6	TGTGCCAGCAGCTTAGGGGGGTGGTCTGGGGCCAACGTCCTGACTTTC	CASSLGGWSGANVLTF
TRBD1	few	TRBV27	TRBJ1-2	TGTGCCAGCAGTTTAAGTACAGGGGGTCATGGCTACACCTTC	CASSLSTGGHGYTF
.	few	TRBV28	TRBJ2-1	TGTGCCAGCAGCTCCTACAATGAGCAGTTCTTC	CASSSYNEQFF
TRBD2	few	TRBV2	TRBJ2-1	TGTGCCAGCAGTGAATCTCGGGAGGGATACAATGAGCAGTTCTTC	CASSESREGYNEQFF
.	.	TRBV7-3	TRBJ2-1	TGTGCCAGCAGCCCGCCGGGCACCAATGAGCAGTTCTTC	CASSPPGTNEQFF
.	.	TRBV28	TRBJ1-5	TGTGCCACCCCTGGGGGGGTGGGTCAGCCCCAGCATTTT	CATPGGVGQPQHF
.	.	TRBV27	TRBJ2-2	TGTGCCAGCAGTTTATCGGGGGTCGGGGAGCTGTTTTTT	CASSLSGVGELFF
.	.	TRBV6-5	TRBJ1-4	TGTGCCAGCAGTTTATCCAGCCCTAATGAAAAACTGTTTTTT	CASSLSSPNEKLFF
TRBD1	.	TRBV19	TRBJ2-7	TGTGCCAGTAGTTGGAGGACAGGGAAGGTCGAGCAGTACTTC	CASSWRTGKVEQYF
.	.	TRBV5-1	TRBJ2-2	TGCGCCAGCAGTAACGGTCTGGGCGGGGAGCTGTTTTTT	CASSNGLGGELFF
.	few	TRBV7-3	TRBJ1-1	TGTGCCAGCAGTTCCCCTGACAGAGCGAACACTGAAGCTTTCTTT	CASSSPDRANTEAFF
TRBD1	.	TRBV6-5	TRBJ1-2	TGTGCCAGCAGTCGGTTGGACAGGAGCTATGGCTACACCTTC	CASSRLDRSYGYTF
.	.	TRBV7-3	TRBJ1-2	TGTGCCAGCAGCTTCCGACATGGGATCCCTAACTATGGCTACACCTTC	CASSFRHGIPNYGYTF
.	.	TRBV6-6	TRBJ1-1	TGTGCCAGCAGTTCACAGGGTGGGGGCACTGAAGCTTTCTTT	CASSSQGGGTEAFF
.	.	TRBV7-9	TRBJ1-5	TGTGCCAGCAGCTTAGACACCTATCAGCCCCAGCATTTT	CASSLDTYQPQHF
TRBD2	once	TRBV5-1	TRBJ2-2	TGCGCCAGCAGCTTGCGGACTAGCGGGGACACCGGGGAGCTGTTTTTT	CASSLRTSGDTGELFF
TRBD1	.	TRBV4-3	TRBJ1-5	TGCGCCAGCAGCCATTGGACAGGGGGTCCTTATAGCAATCAGCCCCAGCATTTT	CASSHWTGGPYSNQPQHF
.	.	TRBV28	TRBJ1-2	TGTGCCAGCAGTTTCCCAGGGTCATATGGCTACACCTTC	CASSFPGSYGYTF
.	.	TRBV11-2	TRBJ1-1	TGTGCCAGCAGCTTTTCCGGGACTGAAGCTTTCTTT	CASSFSGTEAFF
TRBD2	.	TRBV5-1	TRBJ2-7	TGCGCCAGCAGCTTGGGGGCGCTAGCGGGACACTACGAGCAGTACTTC	CASSLGALAGHYEQYF
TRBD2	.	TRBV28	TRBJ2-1	TGTGCCAGCAGCCCCAGGGGGACTAGCGGGACTTGGAGCTCCTACAATGAGCAGTTCTTC	CASSPRGTSGTWSSYNEQFF
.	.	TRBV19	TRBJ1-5	TGTGCCAGTAGCCGACACACTAGCAATCAGCCCCAGCATTTT	CASSRHTSNQPQHF
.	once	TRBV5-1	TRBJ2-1	TGCGCCAGCAGCCCGGGACCGTGGGGCTCCTACAATGAGCAGTTCTTC	CASSPGPWGSYNEQFF
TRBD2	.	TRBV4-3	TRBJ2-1	TGCGCCAGCGGAACAAGCGGGAGGGCCCTCAATGAGCAGTTCTTC	CASGTSGRALNEQFF
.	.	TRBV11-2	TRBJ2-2	TGTGCCAGCAGCTTTTATCCAGGGAACACCGGGGAGCTGTTTTTT	CASSFYPGNTGELFF
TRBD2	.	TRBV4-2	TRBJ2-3	TGTGCCAGCAGCCGCGGCGGGAGCCCATTCAGTGGAGATACGCAGTATTTT	CASSRGGSPFSGDTQYF
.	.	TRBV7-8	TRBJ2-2	TGTGCCAGCAGCTCACAACTCGTAGGCGGGGAGCTGTTTTTT	CASSSQLVGGELFF
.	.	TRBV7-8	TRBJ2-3	TGTGCCAGCAGCTTAAGTGTGGGCGGAGATACGCAGTATTTT	CASSLSVGGDTQYF
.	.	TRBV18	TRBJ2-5	TGTGCCAGCTCACCCCTGAGGGCAGGGGCTTCCCAAGAGACCCAGTACTTC	CASSPLRAGASQETQYF
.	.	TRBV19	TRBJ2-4	TGTGCCAGTAGTATTAGGCAGGGACTAGCCAAAAACATTCAGTACTTC	CASSIRQGLAKNIQYF
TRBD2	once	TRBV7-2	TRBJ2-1	TGTGCCAGCAGCTTAGGATTGGCGGGAGGGCTGGATGAGCAGTTCTTC	CASSLGLAGGLDEQFF
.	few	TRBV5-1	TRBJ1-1	TGCGCCAGCAGCTTGGTAAGGGGGACGAACACTGAAGCTTTCTTT	CASSLVRGTNTEAFF
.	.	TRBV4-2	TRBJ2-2	TGTGCCAGCAGCCAAGGGGGGGGCGGAAAATACACCGGGGAGCTGTTTTTT	CASSQGGGGKYTGELFF
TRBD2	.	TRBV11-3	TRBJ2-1	TGTGCCAGCAGCTCCCTCCGGCCTAGCGGGAAAAGCTCCTACAATGAGCAGTTCTTC	CASSSLRPSGKSSYNEQFF
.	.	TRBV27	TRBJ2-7	TGTGCCAGCAGTTTACATCTAACACCCCCTCCCGAGCAGTACTTC	CASSLHLTPPPEQYF